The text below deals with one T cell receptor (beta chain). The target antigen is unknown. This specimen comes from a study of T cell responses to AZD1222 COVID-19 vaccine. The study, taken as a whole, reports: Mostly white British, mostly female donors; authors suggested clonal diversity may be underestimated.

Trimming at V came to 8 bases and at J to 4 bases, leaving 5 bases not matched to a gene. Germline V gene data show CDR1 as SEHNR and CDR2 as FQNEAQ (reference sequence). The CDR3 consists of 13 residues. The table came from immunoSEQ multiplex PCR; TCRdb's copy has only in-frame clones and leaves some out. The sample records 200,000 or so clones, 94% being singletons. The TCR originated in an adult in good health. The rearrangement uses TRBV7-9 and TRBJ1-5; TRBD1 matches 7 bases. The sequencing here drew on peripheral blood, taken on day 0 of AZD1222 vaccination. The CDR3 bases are TGTGCCAGCGGAACAGGGGAAAATCAGCCCCAGCATTTT. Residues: CASGTGENQPQHF.